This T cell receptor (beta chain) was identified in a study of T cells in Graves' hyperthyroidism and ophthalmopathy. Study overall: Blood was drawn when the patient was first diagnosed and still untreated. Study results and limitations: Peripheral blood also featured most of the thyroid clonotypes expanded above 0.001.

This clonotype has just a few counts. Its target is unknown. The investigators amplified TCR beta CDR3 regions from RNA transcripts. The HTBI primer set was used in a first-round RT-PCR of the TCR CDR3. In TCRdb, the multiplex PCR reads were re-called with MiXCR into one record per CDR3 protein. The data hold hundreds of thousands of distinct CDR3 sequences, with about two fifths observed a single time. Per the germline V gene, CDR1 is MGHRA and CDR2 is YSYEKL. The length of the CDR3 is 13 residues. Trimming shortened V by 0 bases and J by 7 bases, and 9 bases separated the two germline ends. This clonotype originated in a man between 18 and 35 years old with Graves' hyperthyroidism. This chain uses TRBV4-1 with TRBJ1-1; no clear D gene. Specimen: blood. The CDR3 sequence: CASSQDHSIEAFF. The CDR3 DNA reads TGCGCCAGCAGCCAAGATCACAGCATTGAAGCTTTCTTT.